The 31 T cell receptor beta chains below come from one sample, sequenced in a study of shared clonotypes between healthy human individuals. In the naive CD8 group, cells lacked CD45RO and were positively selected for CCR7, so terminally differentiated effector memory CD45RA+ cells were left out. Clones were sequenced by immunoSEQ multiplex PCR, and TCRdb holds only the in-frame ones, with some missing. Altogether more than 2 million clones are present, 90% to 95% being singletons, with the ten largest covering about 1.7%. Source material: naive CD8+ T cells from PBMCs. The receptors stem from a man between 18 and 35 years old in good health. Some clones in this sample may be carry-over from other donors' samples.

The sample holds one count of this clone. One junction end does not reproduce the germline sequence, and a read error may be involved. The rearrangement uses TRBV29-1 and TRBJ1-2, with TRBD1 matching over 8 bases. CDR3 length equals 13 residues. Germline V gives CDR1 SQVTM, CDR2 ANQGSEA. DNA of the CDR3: TGCAGCGTAGAAGGGGACAGGAGCTATGGCTACACCTTC. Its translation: CSVEGDRSYGYTF.

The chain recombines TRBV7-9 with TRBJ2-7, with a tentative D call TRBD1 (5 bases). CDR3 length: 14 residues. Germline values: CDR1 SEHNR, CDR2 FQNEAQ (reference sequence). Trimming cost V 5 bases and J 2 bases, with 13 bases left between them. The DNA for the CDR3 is TGTGCCAGCAGCGCGACAGTCGGAGCCTACGAGCAGTACTTC. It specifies CASSATVGAYEQYF.

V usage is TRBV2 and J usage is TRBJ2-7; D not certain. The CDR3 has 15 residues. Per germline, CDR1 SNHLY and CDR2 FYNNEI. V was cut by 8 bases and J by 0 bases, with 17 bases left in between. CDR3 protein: CASRLLQSPSYEQYF. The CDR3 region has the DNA TGTGCCAGCCGTCTGCTTCAGTCCCCCTCCTACGAGCAGTACTTC.

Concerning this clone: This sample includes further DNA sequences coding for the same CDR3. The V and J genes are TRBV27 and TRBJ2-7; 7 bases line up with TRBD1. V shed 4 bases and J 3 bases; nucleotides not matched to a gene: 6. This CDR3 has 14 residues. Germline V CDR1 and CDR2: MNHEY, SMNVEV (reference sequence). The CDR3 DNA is TGTGCCAGCAGTTCCCGGACAGGAAGCTACGAGCAGTACTTC. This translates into CASSSRTGSYEQYF.

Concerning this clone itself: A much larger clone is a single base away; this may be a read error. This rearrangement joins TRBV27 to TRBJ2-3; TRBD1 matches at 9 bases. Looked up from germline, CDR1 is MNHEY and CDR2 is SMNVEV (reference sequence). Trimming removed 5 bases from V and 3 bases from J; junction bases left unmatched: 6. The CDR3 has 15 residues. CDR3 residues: CASSPGTGTTDTQYF. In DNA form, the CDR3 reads TGTGCCAGCAGTCCCGGGACAGGGACTACAGATACGCAGTATTTT.

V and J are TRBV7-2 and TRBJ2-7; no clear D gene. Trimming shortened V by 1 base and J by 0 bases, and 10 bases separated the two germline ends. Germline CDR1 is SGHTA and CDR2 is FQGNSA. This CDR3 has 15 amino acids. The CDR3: CASSLGGGASYEQYF. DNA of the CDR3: TGTGCCAGCAGCTTAGGAGGCGGAGCCTCCTACGAGCAGTACTTC.

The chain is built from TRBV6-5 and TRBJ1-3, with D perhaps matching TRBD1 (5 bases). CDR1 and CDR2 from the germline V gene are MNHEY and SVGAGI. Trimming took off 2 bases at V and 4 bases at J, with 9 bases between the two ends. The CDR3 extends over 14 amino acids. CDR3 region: CASSYGTYGNTIYF. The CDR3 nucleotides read TGTGCCAGCAGTTACGGGACCTACGGAAACACCATATATTTT.

CDR3 region: CASSYWRDRGREQFF. In nucleotides, the CDR3 is TGTGCCAGCAGCTACTGGCGGGACAGGGGACGGGAGCAGTTCTTC. The genes are TRBV9 and TRBJ2-1; 10 bases align to TRBD1. In germline, CDR1 is SGDLS, CDR2 YYNGEE. V shed 4 bases, J shed 10 bases, and the junction held 11 bases outside the gene matches. CDR3 length: 15 amino acids.

The CDR3 nucleotides are TGTGCCAGCCGTTATTTAGCGGGGATAAACTACAATGAGCAGTTCTTC. Encoded protein: CASRYLAGINYNEQFF. V gene TRBV7-9 combines with J gene TRBJ2-1, with 8 bases identical to TRBD2. This CDR3 spans 16 amino acids. V was clipped by 8 bases and J by 3 bases; unmatched bases: 12. Per germline, CDR1 SEHNR and CDR2 FQNEAQ (reference sequence).

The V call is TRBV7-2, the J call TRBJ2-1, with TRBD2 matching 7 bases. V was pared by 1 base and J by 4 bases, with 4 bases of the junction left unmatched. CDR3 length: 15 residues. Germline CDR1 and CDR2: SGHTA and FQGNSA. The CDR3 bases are TGTGCCAGCAGCTTAGGGGGGGGAATTTACAATGAGCAGTTCTTC. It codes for CASSLGGGIYNEQFF.

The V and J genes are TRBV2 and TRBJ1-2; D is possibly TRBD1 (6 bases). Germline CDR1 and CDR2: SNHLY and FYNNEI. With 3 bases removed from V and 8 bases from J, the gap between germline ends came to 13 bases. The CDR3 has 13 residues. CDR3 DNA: TGTGCCAGCAGTGAGAACAGGGTGGAAGGCTACACCTTC. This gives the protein CASSENRVEGYTF. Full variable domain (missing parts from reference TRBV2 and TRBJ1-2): EPEVTQTPSHQVTQMGQEVILRCVPISNHLYFYWYRQILGQKVEFLVSFYNNEISEKSEIFDDQFSVERPDGSNFTLKIRSTKLEDSAMYFCASSENRVEGYTFGSGTRLTVV.

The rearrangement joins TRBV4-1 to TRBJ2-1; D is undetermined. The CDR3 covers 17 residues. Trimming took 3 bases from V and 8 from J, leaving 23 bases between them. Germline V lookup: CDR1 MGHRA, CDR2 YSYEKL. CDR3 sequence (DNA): TGCGCCAGCAGCCAGGCCCCAGGACGAAGGATTGGGTATGAGCAGTTCTTC. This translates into CASSQAPGRRIGYEQFF.

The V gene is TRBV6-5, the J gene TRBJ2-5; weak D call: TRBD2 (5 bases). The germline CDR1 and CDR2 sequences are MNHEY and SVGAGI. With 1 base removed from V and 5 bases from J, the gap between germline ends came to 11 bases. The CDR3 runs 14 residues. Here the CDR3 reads CASSYFGKGETQYF. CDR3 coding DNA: TGTGCCAGCAGTTACTTCGGGAAAGGGGAGACCCAGTACTTC.

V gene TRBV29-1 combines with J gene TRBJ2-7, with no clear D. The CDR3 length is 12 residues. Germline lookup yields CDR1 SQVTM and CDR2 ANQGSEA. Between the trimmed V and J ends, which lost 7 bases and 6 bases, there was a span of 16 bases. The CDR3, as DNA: TGCAGCGACCTCCCTATCACGGGCGAGCAGTACTTC. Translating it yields CSDLPITGEQYF.

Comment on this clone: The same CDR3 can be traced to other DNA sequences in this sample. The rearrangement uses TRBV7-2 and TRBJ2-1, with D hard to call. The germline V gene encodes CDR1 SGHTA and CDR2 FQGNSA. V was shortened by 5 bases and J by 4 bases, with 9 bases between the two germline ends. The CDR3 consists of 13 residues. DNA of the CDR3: TGTGCCAGCAGCCTTCCTCCATACAATGAGCAGTTCTTC. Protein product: CASSLPPYNEQFF.

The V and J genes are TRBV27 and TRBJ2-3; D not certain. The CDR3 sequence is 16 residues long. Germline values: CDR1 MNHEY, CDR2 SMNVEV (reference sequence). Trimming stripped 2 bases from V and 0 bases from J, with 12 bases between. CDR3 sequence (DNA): TGTGCCAGCAGTTTACTAAGCCCGTCTAGCACAGATACGCAGTATTTT. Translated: CASSLLSPSSTDTQYF.

CDR3 nucleotide sequence: TGTGCCAGCAGCGTAGAGCCCCGTGCGGCAAATACGCAGTATTTT. Translated: CASSVEPRAANTQYF. The chain is built from TRBV9 and TRBJ2-3, with no clear D. Trimming cost V 0 bases and J 7 bases, with 15 bases left between them. From germline, CDR1 is SGDLS and CDR2 YYNGEE. CDR3 length: 15 residues.

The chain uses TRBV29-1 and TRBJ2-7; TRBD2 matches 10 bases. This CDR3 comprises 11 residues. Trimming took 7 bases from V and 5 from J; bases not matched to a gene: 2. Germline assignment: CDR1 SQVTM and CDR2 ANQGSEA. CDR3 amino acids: CSGLAGDEQYF. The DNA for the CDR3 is TGCAGCGGGCTAGCGGGAGACGAGCAGTACTTC.

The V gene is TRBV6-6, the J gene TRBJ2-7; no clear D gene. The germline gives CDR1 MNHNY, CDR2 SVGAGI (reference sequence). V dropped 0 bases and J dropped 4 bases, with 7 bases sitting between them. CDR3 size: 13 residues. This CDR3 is CASSYSHPYEQYF. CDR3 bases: TGTGCCAGCAGTTACTCGCATCCGTACGAGCAGTACTTC.

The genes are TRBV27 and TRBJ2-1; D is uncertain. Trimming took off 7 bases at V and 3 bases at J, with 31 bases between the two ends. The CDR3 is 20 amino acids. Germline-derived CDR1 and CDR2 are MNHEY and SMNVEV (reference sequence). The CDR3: CASIKFGRSVERSFYNEQFF. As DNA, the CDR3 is TGTGCCAGCATTAAGTTCGGGCGGTCGGTGGAGCGCTCATTCTACAATGAGCAGTTCTTC.

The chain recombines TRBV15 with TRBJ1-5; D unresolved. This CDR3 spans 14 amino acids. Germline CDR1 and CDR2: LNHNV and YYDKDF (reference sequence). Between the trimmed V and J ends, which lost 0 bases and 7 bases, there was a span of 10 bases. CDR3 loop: CATSRDRETQPQHF. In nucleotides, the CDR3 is TGTGCCACCAGCAGAGATCGGGAGACCCAGCCCCAGCATTTT.

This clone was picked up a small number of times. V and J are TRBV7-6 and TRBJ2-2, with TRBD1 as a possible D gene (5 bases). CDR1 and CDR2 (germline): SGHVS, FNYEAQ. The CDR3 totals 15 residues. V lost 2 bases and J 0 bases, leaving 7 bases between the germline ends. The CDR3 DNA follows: TGTGCCAGCAGCTTATCAGGGCCGAACACCGGGGAGCTGTTTTTT. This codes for CASSLSGPNTGELFF.

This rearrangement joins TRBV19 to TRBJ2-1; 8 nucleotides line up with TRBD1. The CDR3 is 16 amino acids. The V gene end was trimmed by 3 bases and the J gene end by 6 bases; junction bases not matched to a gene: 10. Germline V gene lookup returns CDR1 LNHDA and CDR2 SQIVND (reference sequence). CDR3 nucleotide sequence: TGTGCCAGTAGTATCGGTTTAGGGGACAGGACCAATGAGCAGTTCTTC. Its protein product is CASSIGLGDRTNEQFF.

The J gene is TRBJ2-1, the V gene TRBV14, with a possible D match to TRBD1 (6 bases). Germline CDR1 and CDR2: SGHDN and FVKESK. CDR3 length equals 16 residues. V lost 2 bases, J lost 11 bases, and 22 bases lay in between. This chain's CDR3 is CASSQITGIYNVKQFF. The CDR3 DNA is TGTGCCAGCAGCCAAATTACAGGGATATACAATGTAAAGCAGTTCTTC.

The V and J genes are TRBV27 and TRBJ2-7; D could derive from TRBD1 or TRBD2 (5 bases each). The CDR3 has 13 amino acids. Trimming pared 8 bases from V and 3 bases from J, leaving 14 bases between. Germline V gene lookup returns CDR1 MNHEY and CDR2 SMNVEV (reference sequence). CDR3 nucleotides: TGTGCCAGCGGGACCGTTGGCAGCTACGAGCAGTACTTC. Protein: CASGTVGSYEQYF.

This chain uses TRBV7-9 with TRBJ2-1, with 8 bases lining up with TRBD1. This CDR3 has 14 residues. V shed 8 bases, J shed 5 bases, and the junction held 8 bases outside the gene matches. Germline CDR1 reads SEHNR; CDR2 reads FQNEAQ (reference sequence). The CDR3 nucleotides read TGTGCCAGCTCCCGACAGGGGACGCACAATGAGCAGTTCTTC. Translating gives CASSRQGTHNEQFF.

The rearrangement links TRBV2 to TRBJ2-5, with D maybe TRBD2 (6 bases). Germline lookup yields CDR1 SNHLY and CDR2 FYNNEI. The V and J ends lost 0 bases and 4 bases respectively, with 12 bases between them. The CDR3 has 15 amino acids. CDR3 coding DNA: TGTGCCAGCAGTGAAGCGCGACTAGTCAGAGAGACCCAGTACTTC. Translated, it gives CASSEARLVRETQYF.

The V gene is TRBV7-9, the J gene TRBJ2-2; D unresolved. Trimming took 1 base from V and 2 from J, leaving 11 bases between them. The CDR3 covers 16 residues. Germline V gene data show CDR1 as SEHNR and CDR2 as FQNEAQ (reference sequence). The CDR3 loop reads CASSLVRQTNTGELFF. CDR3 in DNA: TGTGCCAGCAGCTTAGTAAGGCAGACTAACACCGGGGAGCTGTTTTTT. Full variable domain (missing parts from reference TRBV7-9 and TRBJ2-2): DTGVSQNPRHKITKRGQNVTFRCDPISEHNRLYWYRQTLGQGPEFLTYFQNEAQLEKSRLLSDRFSAERPKGSFSTLEIQRTEQGDSAMYLCASSLVRQTNTGELFFGEGSRLTVL.

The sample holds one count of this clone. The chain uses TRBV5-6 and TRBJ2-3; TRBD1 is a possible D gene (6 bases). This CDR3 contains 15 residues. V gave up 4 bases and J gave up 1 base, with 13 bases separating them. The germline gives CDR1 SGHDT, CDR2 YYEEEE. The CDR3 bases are TGTGCCAGCAGCCCCACTCACAGGGGCACAGATACGCAGTATTTT. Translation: CASSPTHRGTDTQYF.

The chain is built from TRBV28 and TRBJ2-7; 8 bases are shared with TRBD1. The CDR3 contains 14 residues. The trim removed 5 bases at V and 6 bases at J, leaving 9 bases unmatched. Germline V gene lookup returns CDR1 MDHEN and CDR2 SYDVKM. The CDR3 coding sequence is TGTGCCAGCAGTGATACAGGGGGATGGGGCGAGCAGTACTTC. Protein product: CASSDTGGWGEQYF.

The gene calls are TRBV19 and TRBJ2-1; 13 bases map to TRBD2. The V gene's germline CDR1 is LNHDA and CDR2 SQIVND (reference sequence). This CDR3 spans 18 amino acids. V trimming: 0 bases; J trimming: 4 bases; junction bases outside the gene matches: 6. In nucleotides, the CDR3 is TGTGCCAGTAGTATAGAACTAGCGGGAGGGCCATGGTACAATGAGCAGTTCTTC. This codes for CASSIELAGGPWYNEQFF.